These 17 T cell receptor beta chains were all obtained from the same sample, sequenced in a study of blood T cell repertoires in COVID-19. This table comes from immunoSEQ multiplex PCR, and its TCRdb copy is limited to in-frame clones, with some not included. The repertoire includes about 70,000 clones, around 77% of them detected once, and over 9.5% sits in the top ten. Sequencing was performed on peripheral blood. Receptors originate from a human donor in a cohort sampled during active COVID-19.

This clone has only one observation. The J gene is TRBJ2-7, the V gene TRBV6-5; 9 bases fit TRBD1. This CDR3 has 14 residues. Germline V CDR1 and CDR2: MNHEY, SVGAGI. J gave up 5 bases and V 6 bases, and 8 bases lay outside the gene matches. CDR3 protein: CASSLQGAADEQYF. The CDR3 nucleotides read TGTGCCAGCAGCCTACAGGGGGCAGCTGACGAGCAGTACTTC.

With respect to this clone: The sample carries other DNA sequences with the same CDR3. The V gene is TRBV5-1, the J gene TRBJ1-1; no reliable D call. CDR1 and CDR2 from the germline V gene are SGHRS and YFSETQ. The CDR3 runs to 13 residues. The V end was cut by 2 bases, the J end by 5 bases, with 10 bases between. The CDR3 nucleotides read TGCGCCAGCAGCTTAGAACGGTGGACTGAAGCTTTCTTT. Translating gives CASSLERWTEAFF.

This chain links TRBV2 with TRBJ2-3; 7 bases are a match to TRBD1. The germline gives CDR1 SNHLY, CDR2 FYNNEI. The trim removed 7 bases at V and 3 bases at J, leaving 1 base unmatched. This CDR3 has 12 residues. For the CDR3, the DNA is TGTGCCAGCACCAGGGGGACAGATACGCAGTATTTT. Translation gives CASTRGTDTQYF.

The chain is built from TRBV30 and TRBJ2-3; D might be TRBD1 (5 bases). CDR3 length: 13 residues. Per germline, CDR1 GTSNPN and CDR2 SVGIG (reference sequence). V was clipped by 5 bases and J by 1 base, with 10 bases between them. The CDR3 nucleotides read TGTGCCTGGGACCAACAGGGCACAGATACGCAGTATTTT. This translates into CAWDQQGTDTQYF.

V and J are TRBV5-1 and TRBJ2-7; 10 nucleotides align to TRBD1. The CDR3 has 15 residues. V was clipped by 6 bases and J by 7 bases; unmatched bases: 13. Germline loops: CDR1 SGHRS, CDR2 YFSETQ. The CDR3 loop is CASTRTGGDSAEQYF. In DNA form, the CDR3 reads TGCGCCAGCACCAGGACAGGGGGGGACTCAGCGGAGCAGTACTTC.

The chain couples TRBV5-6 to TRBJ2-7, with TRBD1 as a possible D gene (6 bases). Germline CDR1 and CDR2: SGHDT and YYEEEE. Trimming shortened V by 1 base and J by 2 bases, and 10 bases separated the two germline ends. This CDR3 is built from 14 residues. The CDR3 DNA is TGTGCCAGCAGCTTGACCGGGACAACCTACGAGCAGTACTTC. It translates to CASSLTGTTYEQYF.

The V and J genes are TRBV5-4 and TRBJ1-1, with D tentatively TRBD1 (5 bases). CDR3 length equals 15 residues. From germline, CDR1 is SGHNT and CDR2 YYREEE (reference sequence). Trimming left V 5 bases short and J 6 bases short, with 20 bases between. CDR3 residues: CASSRDGGKTPEAFF. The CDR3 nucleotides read TGTGCCAGCAGTAGGGACGGGGGGAAGACCCCTGAAGCTTTCTTT. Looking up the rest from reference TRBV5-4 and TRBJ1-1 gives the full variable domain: ETGVTQSPTHLIKTRGQQVTLRCSSQSGHNTVSWYQQALGQGPQFIFQYYREEENGRGNFPPRFSGLQFPNYSSELNVNALELDDSALYLCASSRDGGKTPEAFFGQGTRLTVV.

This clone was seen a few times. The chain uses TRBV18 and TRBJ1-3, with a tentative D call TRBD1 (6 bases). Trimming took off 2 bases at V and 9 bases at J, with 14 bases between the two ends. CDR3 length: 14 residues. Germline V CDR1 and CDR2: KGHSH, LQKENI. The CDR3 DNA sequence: TGTGCCAGCTCACCAGGGGGCAAAGACGGCACCATATATTTT. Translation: CASSPGGKDGTIYF. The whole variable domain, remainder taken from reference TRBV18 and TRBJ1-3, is NAGVMQNPRHLVRRRGQEARLRCSPMKGHSHVYWYRQLPEEGLKFMVYLQKENIIDESGMPKERFSAEFPKEGPSILRIQQVVRGDSAAYFCASSPGGKDGTIYFGEGSWLTVV.

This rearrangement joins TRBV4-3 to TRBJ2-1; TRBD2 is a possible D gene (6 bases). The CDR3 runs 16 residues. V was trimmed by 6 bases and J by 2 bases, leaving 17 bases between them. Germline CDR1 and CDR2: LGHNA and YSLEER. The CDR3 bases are TGCGCCAGCAGACCTGGACCTGGCGGGGCCTACAATGAGCAGTTCTTC. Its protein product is CASRPGPGGAYNEQFF.

CDR3 sequence (DNA): TGTGCCTGGAGTGTTGGATTAGCGGGGGGTTATCAAGAGACCCAGTACTTC. Its protein is CAWSVGLAGGYQETQYF. The chain combines TRBV30 with TRBJ2-5, with 10 bases matching TRBD2. CDR1 is GTSNPN, CDR2 SVGIG, per germline (reference sequence). The CDR3 contains 17 residues. Trimming removed 0 bases from V and 2 bases from J; junction bases left unmatched: 9.

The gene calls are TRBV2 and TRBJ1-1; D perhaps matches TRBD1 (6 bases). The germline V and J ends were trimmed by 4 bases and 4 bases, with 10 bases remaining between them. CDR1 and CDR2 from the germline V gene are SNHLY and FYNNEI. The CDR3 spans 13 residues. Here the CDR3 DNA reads TGTGCCAGCAGTGGGGAACAGGGCACTGAAGCTTTCTTT. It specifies CASSGEQGTEAFF.

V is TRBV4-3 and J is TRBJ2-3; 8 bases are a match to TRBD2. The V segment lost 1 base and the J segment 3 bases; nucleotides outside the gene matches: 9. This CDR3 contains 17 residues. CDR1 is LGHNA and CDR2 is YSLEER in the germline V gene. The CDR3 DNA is TGCGCCAGCAGCCAAGGCCCCCCTTCGGGGGGGACAGATACGCAGTATTTT. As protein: CASSQGPPSGGTDTQYF.

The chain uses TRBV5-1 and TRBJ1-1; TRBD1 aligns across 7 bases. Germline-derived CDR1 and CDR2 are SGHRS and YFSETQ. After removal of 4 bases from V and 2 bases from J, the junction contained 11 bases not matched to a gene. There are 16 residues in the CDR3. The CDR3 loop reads CASSRNRGPFNTEAFF. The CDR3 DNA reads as TGCGCCAGCAGCCGAAACAGGGGCCCCTTTAACACTGAAGCTTTCTTT.

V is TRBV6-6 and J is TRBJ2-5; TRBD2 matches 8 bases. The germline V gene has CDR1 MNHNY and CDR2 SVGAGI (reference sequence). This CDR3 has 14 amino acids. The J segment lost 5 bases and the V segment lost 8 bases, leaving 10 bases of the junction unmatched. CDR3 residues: CASGRAGAGETQYF. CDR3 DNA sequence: TGTGCCAGCGGGAGAGCGGGGGCCGGGGAGACCCAGTACTTC.

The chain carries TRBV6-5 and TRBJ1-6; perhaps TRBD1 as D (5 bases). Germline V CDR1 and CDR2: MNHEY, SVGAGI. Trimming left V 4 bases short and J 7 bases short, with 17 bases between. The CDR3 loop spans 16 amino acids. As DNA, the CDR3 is TGTGCCAGCAGTTTGGTGGTTCGGAAGGGGAATTCACCCCTCCACTTT. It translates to CASSLVVRKGNSPLHF.

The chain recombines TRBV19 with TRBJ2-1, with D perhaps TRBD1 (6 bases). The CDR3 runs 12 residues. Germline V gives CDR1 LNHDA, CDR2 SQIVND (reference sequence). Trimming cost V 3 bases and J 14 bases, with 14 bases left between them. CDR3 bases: TGTGCCAGTAGTATTCTACCAGGGGTGGAGTTCTTC. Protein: CASSILPGVEFF.

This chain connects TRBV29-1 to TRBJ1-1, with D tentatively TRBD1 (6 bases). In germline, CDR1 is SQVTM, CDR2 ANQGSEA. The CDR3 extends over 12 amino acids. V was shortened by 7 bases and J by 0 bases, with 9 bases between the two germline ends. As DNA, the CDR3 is TGCAGCGGAGGACAGATGAACACTGAAGCTTTCTTT. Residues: CSGGQMNTEAFF.